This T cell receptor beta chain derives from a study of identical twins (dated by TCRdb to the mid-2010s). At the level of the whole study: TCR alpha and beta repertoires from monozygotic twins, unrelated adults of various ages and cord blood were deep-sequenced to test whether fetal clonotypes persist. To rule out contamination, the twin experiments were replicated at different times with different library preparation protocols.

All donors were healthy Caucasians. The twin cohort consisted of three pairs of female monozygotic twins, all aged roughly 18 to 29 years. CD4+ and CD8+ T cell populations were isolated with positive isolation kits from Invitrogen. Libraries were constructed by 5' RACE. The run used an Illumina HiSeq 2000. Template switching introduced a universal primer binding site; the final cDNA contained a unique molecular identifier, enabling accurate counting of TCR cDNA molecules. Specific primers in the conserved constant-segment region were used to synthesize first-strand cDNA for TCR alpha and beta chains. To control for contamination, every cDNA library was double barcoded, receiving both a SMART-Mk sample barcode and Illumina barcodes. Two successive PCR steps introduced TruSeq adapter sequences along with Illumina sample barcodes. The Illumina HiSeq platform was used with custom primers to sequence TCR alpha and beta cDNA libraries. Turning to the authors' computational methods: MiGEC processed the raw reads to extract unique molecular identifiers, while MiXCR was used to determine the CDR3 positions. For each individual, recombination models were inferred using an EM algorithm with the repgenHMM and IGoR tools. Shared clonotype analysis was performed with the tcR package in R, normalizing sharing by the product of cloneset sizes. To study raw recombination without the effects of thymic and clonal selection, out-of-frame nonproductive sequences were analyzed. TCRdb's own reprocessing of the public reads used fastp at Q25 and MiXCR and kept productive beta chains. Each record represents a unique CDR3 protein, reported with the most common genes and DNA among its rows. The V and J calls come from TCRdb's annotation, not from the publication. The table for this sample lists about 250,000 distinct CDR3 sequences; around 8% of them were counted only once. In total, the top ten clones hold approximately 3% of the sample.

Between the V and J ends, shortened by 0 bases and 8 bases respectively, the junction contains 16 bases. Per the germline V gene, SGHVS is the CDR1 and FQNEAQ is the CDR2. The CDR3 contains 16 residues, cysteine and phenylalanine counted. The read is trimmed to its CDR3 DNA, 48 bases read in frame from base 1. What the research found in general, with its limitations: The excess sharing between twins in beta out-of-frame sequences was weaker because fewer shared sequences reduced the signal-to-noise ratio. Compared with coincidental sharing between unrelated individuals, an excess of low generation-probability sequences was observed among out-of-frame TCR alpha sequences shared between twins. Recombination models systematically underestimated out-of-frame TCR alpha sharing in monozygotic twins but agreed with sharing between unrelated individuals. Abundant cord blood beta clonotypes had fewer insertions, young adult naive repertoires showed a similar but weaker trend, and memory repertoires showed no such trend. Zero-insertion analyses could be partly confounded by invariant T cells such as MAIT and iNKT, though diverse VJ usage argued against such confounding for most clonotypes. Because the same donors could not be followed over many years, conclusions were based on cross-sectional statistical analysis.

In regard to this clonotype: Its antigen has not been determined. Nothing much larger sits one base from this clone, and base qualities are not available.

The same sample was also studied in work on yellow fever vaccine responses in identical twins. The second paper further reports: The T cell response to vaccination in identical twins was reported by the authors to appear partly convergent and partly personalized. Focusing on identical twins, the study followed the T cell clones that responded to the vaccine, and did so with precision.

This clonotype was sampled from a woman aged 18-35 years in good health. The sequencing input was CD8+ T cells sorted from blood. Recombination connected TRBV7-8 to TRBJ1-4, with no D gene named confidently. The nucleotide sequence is TGTGCCAGCAGCTTAGCCGGGGATCCGGCTTGGGAAAAACTGTTTTTT. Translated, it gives CASSLAGDPAWEKLFF.